The entry that follows covers one T cell receptor beta chain sequence. This entry is derived from a study of blood T cell repertoires in COVID-19. Across the study: From T cells, B-cell-depleted T cells, or PBMCs came the material, which was cDNA or gDNA.

Adults between roughly 18 and 89 years of age took part from under 30 US areas. Cohort assignment relied on participant-reported clinical history. Using immunoSEQ multiplex PCR, the repertoire was profiled, and TCRdb retains in-frame clones only, with some absent. Of 200,000 to 250,000 clones in the sample, 80% to 90% were seen once. Germline trimming cut 5 bases from V and 10 bases from J; bases unmatched to any gene: 10. Germline V CDR1 and CDR2: SEHNR, FQNEAQ (reference sequence). CDR3 size: 16 residues. Specimen: PBMCs or T cells enriched from blood (not recorded which). This chain connects TRBV7-9 to TRBJ2-1, with 14 bases lining up with TRBD2. The sequence came from a man between 18 and 35 years old with acute COVID-19. The chain's CDR3 is CASSPPGLAGVREQFF. The CDR3 nucleotides are TGTGCCAGCAGCCCCCCGGGACTAGCGGGAGTTCGGGAGCAGTTCTTC.